This T cell receptor (beta chain) was retrieved from a study of technical replicates of blood from a few donors. Looked up from germline, CDR1 is SNHLY and CDR2 is FYNNEI. This CDR3 is 16 amino acids long. Germline trimming cut 7 bases from V and 3 bases from J; bases unmatched to any gene: 11. Clones were sequenced by immunoSEQ multiplex PCR, and TCRdb holds only the in-frame ones, with some missing. In the table there are tens of thousands of clones, 90% to 95% of which are singletons. The source material was T cells isolated from PBMCs. The TCR sequence derives from a human donor in good health. The chain recombines TRBV2 with TRBJ2-3, with 9 bases lining up with TRBD2. The CDR3 sequence is CASTEGLAGGTDTQYF. The CDR3 DNA is TGTGCCAGCACCGAGGGACTAGCAGGTGGGACAGATACGCAGTATTTT.